A selection of T cell receptor beta chains follows, all from one sample in a study of T cell changes during pregnancy in multiple sclerosis. Assay used: immunoSEQ multiplex PCR; TCRdb lists only in-frame clones, some missing. Among some 14,000 clones listed, approximately 83% were seen once. The material was CD8+ T cells from peripheral blood mononuclear cells, obtained after pregnancy. These receptors all come from a female donor in good health, enrolled as a control in a pregnancy study. Both conserved end residues are part of each CDR3. D genes are given only for firm matches. A row's size may be missing; if present it is once, few, many or a size class.

TRBJ2-1,.,TRBV9,.,TGTGCCAGCAGCACCCAAGCGGAGAGCTCCTACAATGAGCAGTTCTTC,CASSTQAESSYNEQFF
TRBJ1-1,.,TRBV7-7,once,TGTGCTAGCAGCCCCGGGGTGGGGAGGAACACTGAAGCTTTCTTT,CASSPGVGRNTEAFF
TRBJ1-1,.,TRBV4-2,.,TGTGCCAGCAGCCAGGGGACTCCTGAAGCTTTCTTT,CASSQGTPEAFF
TRBJ2-7,.,TRBV10-3,.,TGTGCCACTCCCTGGAGGCGTCACTACGAGCAGTACTTC,CATPWRRHYEQYF
TRBJ2-5,.,TRBV6-1,once,TGTGCCAGCAGTGAACAGGCTCAAGAGACCCAGTACTTC,CASSEQAQETQYF
TRBJ1-2,TRBD1,TRBV7-8,.,TGTGCCAGCAGCTTAGACAGGGGCTATGGCTACACCTTC,CASSLDRGYGYTF
TRBJ2-3,.,TRBV5-1,.,TGCGCCAGCAGCTTCCCATACAGAACGCAGTATTTT,CASSFPYRTQYF
TRBJ2-2,TRBD2,TRBV2,medium-sized,TGTGCCAGCCCTTCTAGCGGTGGTAGGGGCACCGGGGAGCTGTTTTTT,CASPSSGGRGTGELFF
TRBJ2-7,TRBD1,TRBV7-9,.,TGTGCCAGCAGCTCTACCTTTGGGACAGCTTCAACCTACGAGCAGTACTTC,CASSSTFGTASTYEQYF
TRBJ1-1,TRBD1,TRBV6-1,.,TGTGCCAGCAGCCTCTACAGGGGGGCGGACACTGAAGCTTTCTTT,CASSLYRGADTEAFF
TRBJ1-2,.,TRBV11-2,.,TGTGCCAGCAGCTTTGAGAATGGCTACACCTTC,CASSFENGYTF
TRBJ2-7,TRBD1,TRBV6-6,.,TGTGCCACAACCGGGACAGGGGACTACGAGCAGTACTTC,CATTGTGDYEQYF
TRBJ2-7,.,TRBV19,.,TGTGCCAGTAGTGCGGGTGGCGGTTACGAGCAGTACTTC,CASSAGGGYEQYF
TRBJ1-2,.,TRBV28,.,TGTGCCAGCAGGGACCGACGTGACAGGATGGGGGGCTACACCTTC,CASRDRRDRMGGYTF
TRBJ1-3,TRBD1,TRBV5-1,.,TGCGCCAGCAGCGCTATGGACAGGGCTGGAAACACCATATATTTT,CASSAMDRAGNTIYF
TRBJ2-5,.,TRBV6-1,.,TGTGCCAGCAAGAGACAGGGACTTCAAGAGACCCAGTACTTC,CASKRQGLQETQYF
TRBJ2-2,.,TRBV7-9,.,TGTGCCAGCAGCCTAGGGCCCGGGGAGCTGTTTTTT,CASSLGPGELFF
TRBJ2-2,.,TRBV6-4,.,TGTGCCAGCAGTCGCGGGACTGACACCGGGGAGCTGTTTTTT,CASSRGTDTGELFF
TRBJ2-1,.,TRBV4-3,.,TGCGCCAGCAGCCAAAGCAGGGGATCATATGAGCAGTTCTTC,CASSQSRGSYEQFF
TRBJ1-2,.,TRBV27,.,TGTGCCAGCAGTTCCCGGTCCCAGGACTATGGCTACACCTTC,CASSSRSQDYGYTF
TRBJ1-4,.,TRBV13,.,TGTGCCAGCAGCCGAAGGGGTGCTGGAGAAAAACTGTTTTTT,CASSRRGAGEKLFF
TRBJ2-7,.,TRBV9,.,TGTGCCAGCAGCACCCGTGAACAGTCCTACGAGCAGTACTTC,CASSTREQSYEQYF
TRBJ2-7,.,TRBV10-3,.,TGTGCCATCAGTGACCCGACCTGGTCGGATGGCGGCGCCTACGAGCAGTACTTC,CAISDPTWSDGGAYEQYF
TRBJ2-7,.,TRBV4-2,.,TGTGCCAGCAGCCAAGAGGGTGTCCCGGACAGCTCCTACGAGCAGTACTTC,CASSQEGVPDSSYEQYF
TRBJ1-1,.,TRBV27,.,TGTGCCAGCAGACCATTGACAGGGAACACTGAAGCTTTCTTT,CASRPLTGNTEAFF
TRBJ2-1,.,TRBV29-1,.,TGCAGCGTCGATCCCGGGACTCTTATTTACAATGAGCAGTTCTTC,CSVDPGTLIYNEQFF
TRBJ2-3,.,TRBV9,.,TGTGCCAGCAGCCCCGGTGGGGGCGCAGATACGCAGTATTTT,CASSPGGGADTQYF
TRBJ1-5,.,TRBV5-6,.,TGTGCCAGCAGCGGCTCAGGGGCACTCAGACAGCCCCAGCATTTT,CASSGSGALRQPQHF
TRBJ2-5,TRBD1,TRBV7-9,.,TGTGCCAGCAGCTCCGGGACAGGGCTGTTGGAGACCCAGTACTTC,CASSSGTGLLETQYF
TRBJ2-3,.,TRBV7-9,once,TGTGCCAGCAGCCTCTCTAGCACAGATACGCAGTATTTT,CASSLSSTDTQYF
TRBJ1-3,TRBD1,TRBV9,.,TGTGCCAGCAGCGTAGGGGACAGGGGGCTTAACACCATATATTTT,CASSVGDRGLNTIYF
TRBJ1-6,TRBD1,TRBV27,.,TGTGCCAGCAGTCCGGGGACAGGCGGGTACCCCGAGAGTTCACCCCTCCACTTT,CASSPGTGGYPESSPLHF
TRBJ2-2,.,TRBV28,.,TGTGCCAGCAGTTTATTAGTCGGAGATACCGGGGAGCTGTTTTTT,CASSLLVGDTGELFF
TRBJ1-1,.,TRBV6-1,.,TGTGCCAGTTCGGATGGGGGCCTCACTGAAGCTTTCTTT,CASSDGGLTEAFF
TRBJ2-7,.,TRBV5-8,.,TGTGCCAGCAGCTTTGATAGGGGGACCGCCTACGAGCAGTACTTC,CASSFDRGTAYEQYF
TRBJ1-4,TRBD1,TRBV7-9,.,TGTGCCAGCAGCATCGGACAGGGAAGGCAGGGAGAAAAACTGTTTTTT,CASSIGQGRQGEKLFF
TRBJ2-2,TRBD1,TRBV30,.,TGTGCCTGGAGCCGAGGGGGCGGCGGGGAGCTGTTTTTT,CAWSRGGGGELFF
TRBJ2-7,TRBD2,TRBV6-1,.,TGTGCCAGCATCCTGACTAGCGGGGGCTACGAGCAGTACTTC,CASILTSGGYEQYF
TRBJ2-2,.,TRBV10-1,.,TGCGCCAGCAGTGAAGGCGTGCGGGACACCGGGGAGCTGTTTTTT,CASSEGVRDTGELFF
TRBJ2-7,.,TRBV30,.,TGTGCCTGGAGTGTCGAAATCTGGACAGCCCTAGGAGGGCAGTACTTC,CAWSVEIWTALGGQYF
TRBJ2-5,TRBD1,TRBV2,.,TGTGCCAGCAGTGAAATGGGGACAGAGGAGACCCAGTACTTC,CASSEMGTEETQYF
TRBJ2-3,TRBD1,TRBV10-3,.,TGTGCCATCAGTGAGTCAGAAGGGACAGGATCGGATACCGGGTATTTT,CAISESEGTGSDTGYF
TRBJ1-1,TRBD1,TRBV7-9,few,TGTGCCAGCAGCCCAGGGGCCCAGACAGGGGAAAGGGGTGAAGCTTTCTTT,CASSPGAQTGERGEAFF
TRBJ2-7,TRBD2,TRBV4-1,.,TGCGCCAGCAGCCTCAAGACGGCGGGAGGACCCGTGGGGAACGAGCAGTACTTC,CASSLKTAGGPVGNEQYF
TRBJ2-5,.,TRBV9,.,TGTGCCAGCAGCGTAGACGGGACACCGCGGGAGACCCAGTACTTC,CASSVDGTPRETQYF
TRBJ1-4,TRBD1,TRBV5-6,.,TGTGCCAGCAGCTTGGGGACAGGGGTTAATGAAAAACTGTTTTTT,CASSLGTGVNEKLFF
TRBJ2-6,TRBD1,TRBV9,.,TGTGCCAGCGGCCGACAGGGGTCTACCGGCTCTGGGGCCAACGTCCTGACTTTC,CASGRQGSTGSGANVLTF
TRBJ2-7,.,TRBV19,.,TGTGCCAGTAGTATCAGGGATGGGGACTACGAGCAGTACTTC,CASSIRDGDYEQYF
TRBJ2-2,TRBD2,TRBV30,.,TGTGCCAGAAGGACTAGCGGGAGGGACACCGGGGAGCTGTTTTTT,CARRTSGRDTGELFF
TRBJ2-2,TRBD2,TRBV28,few,TGTGCCAGCAGTACGGGACTAGCGGAGACCGGGGAGCTGTTTTTT,CASSTGLAETGELFF